One sample yielded the 3 T cell receptor beta chains listed below, sequenced in a study of blood T cells in healthy people across ages. The second PCR ran 7 to 11 cycles with a sample-barcoded 5' primer and J-beta primers. TCRdb re-derived calls from the 5' RACE reads in MiXCR, one entry per CDR3 protein. Of hundreds of thousands of distinct CDR3 sequences in the sample, over 25% were seen once. The same data also went into a second study, on T cells of mothers and their children.

Sequenced material: blood. Source of these receptors: a boy aged 2 to 9 in good health.

The chain carries TRBV4-2 and TRBJ2-1; D might be TRBD1 (6 bases). Looked up from germline, CDR1 is LGHNA and CDR2 is YNFKEQ. Trimming shortened V by 2 bases and J by 4 bases, and 12 bases separated the two germline ends. The CDR3 has 15 residues. CDR3: CASSQTPDSYNEQFF. The CDR3 DNA follows: TGTGCCAGCAGCCAAACGCCGGACAGTTACAATGAGCAGTTCTTC.

The V call is TRBV10-3, the J call TRBJ2-5, with TRBD1 matching 9 bases. With V trimmed by 4 bases and J by 5 bases, 5 bases remained unmatched. Germline V lookup: CDR1 ENHRY, CDR2 SYGVKD. The CDR3 spans 14 residues. The CDR3 loop is CAISGDRDGETQYF. The CDR3 DNA sequence: TGTGCCATCAGTGGGGACAGGGATGGGGAGACCCAGTACTTC.

The V and J genes are TRBV28 and TRBJ1-1, with TRBD1 identical over 9 bases. CDR3 length: 15 amino acids. The germline V gene encodes CDR1 MDHEN and CDR2 SYDVKM. The J segment lost 10 bases and the V segment lost 2 bases, leaving 11 bases of the junction unmatched. CDR3 in DNA: TGTGCCAGCAGTTTACCACAGGGGGCTGGTCAGAGAGCTTTCTTT. Encoded protein: CASSLPQGAGQRAFF. Filled out from reference TRBV28 and TRBJ1-1, the complete variable domain reads DVKVTQSSRYLVKRTGEKVFLECVQDMDHENMFWYRQDPGLGLRLIYFSYDVKMKEKGDIPEGYSVSREKKERFSLILESASTNQTSMYLCASSLPQGAGQRAFFGQGTRLTVV.